This T cell receptor beta chain was found in a study of cytomegalovirus exposure and HLA in healthy donors. General observations from the study: Cytomegalovirus-associated TCR beta chains were listed, numbering 150 to 200.

Trimming took off 3 bases at V and 4 bases at J, with 14 bases between the two ends. The CDR3 spans 14 residues. The germline V gene encodes CDR1 SGDLS and CDR2 YYNGEE. This table comes from immunoSEQ multiplex PCR, and its TCRdb copy is limited to in-frame clones, with some not included. The data show around 230,000 clones, around 85% seen once. Regarding this clone: The antigen is unknown.

The sequencing sample was made of PBMCs. The chain joins TRBV9 to TRBJ2-7; D is possibly TRBD1 (6 bases). This TCR was recovered from a woman aged 30 to 39 in good health and CMV-seropositive. CDR3 residues: CASSEGIGGYEQYF. CDR3 coding DNA: TGTGCCAGCAGCGAGGGGATAGGGGGTTACGAGCAGTACTTC.